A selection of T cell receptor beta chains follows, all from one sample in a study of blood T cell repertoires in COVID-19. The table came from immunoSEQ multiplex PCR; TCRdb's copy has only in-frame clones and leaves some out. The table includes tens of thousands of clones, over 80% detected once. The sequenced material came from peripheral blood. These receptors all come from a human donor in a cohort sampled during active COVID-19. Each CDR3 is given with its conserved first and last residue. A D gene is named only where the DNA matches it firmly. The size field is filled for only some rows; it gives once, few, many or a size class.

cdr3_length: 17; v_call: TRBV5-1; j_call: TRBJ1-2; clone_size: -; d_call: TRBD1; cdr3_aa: CASSLTGTGLTSYGYTF; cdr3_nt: TGCGCCAGCAGCTTAACCGGGACAGGCCTCACCTCCTATGGCTACACCTTC
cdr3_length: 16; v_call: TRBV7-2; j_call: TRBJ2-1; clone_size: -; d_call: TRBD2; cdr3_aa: CASSLVGSGVYNEQFF; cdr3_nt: TGTGCCAGCAGCTTAGTTGGTAGCGGGGTGTACAATGAGCAGTTCTTC
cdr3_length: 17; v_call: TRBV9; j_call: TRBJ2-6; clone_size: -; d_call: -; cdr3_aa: CASSETGSSSGANVLTF; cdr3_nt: TGTGCCAGCTCGGAGACAGGAAGTAGCTCTGGGGCCAACGTCCTGACTTTC
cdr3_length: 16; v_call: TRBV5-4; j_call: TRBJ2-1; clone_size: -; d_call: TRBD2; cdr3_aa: CASSFFGLAGYNEQFF; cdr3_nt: TGTGCCAGCAGCTTCTTTGGGCTAGCGGGGTACAATGAGCAGTTCTTC
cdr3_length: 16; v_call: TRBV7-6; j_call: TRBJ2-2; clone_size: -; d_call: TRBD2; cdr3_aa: CASSFRAGGDTGELFF; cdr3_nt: TGTGCCAGCAGCTTTCGTGCGGGAGGGGACACCGGGGAGCTGTTTTTT
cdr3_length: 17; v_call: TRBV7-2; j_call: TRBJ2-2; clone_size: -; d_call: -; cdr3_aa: CASSFGQLTGNTGELFF; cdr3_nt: TGTGCCAGCAGCTTCGGCCAACTAACAGGGAACACCGGGGAGCTGTTTTTT
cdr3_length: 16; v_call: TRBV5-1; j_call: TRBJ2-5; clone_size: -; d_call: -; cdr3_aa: CASSFAETGGFRTQYF; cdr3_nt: TGCGCCAGCAGCTTCGCGGAGACAGGTGGTTTCAGGACCCAGTACTTC
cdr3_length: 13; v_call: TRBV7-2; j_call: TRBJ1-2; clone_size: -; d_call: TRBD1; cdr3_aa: CASSRQGEGGYTF; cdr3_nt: TGTGCCAGCAGTCGACAGGGGGAGGGTGGCTACACCTTC
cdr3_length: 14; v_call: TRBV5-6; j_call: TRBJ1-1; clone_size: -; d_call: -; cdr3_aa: CASSSGAVFTEAFF; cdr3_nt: TGTGCCAGCAGCTCCGGAGCTGTGTTCACTGAAGCTTTCTTT
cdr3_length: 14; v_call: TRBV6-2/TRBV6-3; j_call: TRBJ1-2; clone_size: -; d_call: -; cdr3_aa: CASSPRRDIGGYTF; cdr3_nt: TGTGCCAGCAGTCCGCGCCGGGACATTGGGGGCTACACCTTC
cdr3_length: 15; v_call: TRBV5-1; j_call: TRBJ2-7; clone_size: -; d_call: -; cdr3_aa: CASSLAGQWSYEQYF; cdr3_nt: TGCGCCAGCAGCTTGGCTGGACAGTGGTCCTACGAGCAGTACTTC
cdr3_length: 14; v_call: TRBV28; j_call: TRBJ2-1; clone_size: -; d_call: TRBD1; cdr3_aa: CASSLSPLQGEQFF; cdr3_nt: TGTGCCAGCAGTTTATCGCCCTTACAGGGGGAGCAGTTCTTC
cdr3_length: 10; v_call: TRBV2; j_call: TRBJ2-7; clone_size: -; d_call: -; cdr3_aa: CASRLYEQYF; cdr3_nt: TGTGCCAGCAGATTATACGAGCAGTACTTC
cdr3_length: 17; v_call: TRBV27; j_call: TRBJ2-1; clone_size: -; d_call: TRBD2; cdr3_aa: CASSPYRDYPRVNEQFF; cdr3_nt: TGTGCCAGCAGTCCTTACCGGGACTACCCCCGGGTTAATGAGCAGTTCTTC
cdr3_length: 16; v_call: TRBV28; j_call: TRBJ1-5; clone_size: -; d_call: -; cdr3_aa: CASSFNGRAIGQPQHF; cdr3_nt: TGTGCCAGCAGTTTTAACGGCAGGGCGATTGGGCAGCCCCAGCATTTT
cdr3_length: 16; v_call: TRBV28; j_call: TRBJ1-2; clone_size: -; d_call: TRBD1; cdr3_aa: CASSRDPGGSNYGYTF; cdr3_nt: TGTGCCAGCAGTCGTGACCCAGGGGGTTCTAACTATGGCTACACCTTC
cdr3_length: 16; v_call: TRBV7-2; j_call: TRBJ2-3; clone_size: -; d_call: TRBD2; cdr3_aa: CASSLAPGTSGVPVIF; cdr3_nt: TGTGCCAGCAGCTTAGCGCCCGGGACTAGCGGGGTGCCAGTTATCTTT
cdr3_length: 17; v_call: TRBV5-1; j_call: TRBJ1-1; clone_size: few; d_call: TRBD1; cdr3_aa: CASSLDRGISLNTEAFF; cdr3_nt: TGCGCCAGCAGCCTCGACAGGGGCATATCCTTGAACACTGAAGCTTTCTTT
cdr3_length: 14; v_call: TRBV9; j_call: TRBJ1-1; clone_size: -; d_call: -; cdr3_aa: CASSTGGADTEAFF; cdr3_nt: TGTGCCAGCAGCACCGGAGGGGCGGACACTGAAGCTTTCTTT
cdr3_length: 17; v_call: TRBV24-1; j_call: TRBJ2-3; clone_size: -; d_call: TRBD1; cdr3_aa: CATSDSPGTGSTDTQYF; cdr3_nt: TGTGCCACCAGTGATTCCCCCGGGACAGGGTCCACAGATACGCAGTATTTT
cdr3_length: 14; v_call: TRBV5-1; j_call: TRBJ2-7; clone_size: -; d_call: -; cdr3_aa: CASSLGRQGGEEYF; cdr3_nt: TGCGCCAGCAGCTTGGGAAGACAGGGAGGAGAGGAGTACTTC
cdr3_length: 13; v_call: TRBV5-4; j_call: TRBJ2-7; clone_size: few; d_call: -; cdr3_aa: CASHGNDEYEQYF; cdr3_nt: TGTGCCAGTCATGGTAACGATGAGTACGAGCAGTACTTC
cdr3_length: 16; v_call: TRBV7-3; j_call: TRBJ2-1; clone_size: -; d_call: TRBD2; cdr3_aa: CASSLSGGALYNEQFF; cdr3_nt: TGTGCCAGCAGCTTAAGCGGGGGGGCTCTCTACAATGAGCAGTTCTTC
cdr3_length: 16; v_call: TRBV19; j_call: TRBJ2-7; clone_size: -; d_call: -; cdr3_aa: CASSIAPQGGAREQYF; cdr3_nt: TGTGCCAGTAGTATAGCTCCGCAGGGTGGGGCGCGCGAGCAGTACTTC
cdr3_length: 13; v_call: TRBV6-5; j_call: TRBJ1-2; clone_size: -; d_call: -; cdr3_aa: CASSYSPDYGYTF; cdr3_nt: TGTGCCAGCAGTTACTCACCAGACTATGGCTACACCTTC
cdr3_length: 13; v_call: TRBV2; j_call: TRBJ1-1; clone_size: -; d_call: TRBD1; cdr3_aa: CASSFDRVTEAFF; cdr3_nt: TGTGCCAGCAGTTTCGACAGGGTGACTGAAGCTTTCTTT
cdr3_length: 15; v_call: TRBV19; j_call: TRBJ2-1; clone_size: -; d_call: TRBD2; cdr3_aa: CASSIGTSGGDEQFF; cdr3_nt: TGTGCCAGTAGTATAGGGACTAGCGGGGGGGACGAGCAGTTCTTC
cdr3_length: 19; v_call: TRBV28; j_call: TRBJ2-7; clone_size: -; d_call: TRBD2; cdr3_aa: CASYPPGGGGGQSTYEQYF; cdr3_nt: TGTGCCAGCTACCCACCGGGCGGGGGGGGCGGACAAAGCACCTACGAGCAGTACTTC
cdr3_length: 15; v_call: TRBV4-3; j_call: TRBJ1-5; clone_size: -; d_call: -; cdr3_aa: CASSQDGAGNQPQHF; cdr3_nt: TGCGCCAGCAGCCAAGATGGGGCAGGGAATCAGCCCCAGCATTTT
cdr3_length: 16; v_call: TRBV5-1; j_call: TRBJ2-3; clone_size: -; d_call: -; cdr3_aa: CASSLEGRPGTDTQYF; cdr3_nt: TGCGCCAGCAGCTTAGAGGGCAGACCAGGCACAGATACGCAGTATTTT
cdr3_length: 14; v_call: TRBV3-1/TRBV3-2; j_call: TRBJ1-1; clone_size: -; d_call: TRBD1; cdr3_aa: CASSRGQLGAEAFF; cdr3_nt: TGTGCCAGCAGCCGGGGACAGCTGGGCGCTGAAGCTTTCTTT
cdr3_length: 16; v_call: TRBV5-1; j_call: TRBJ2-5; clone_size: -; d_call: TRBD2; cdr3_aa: CASSLPSGGYQETQYF; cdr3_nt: TGCGCCAGCAGTCTACCCAGCGGGGGGTACCAAGAGACCCAGTACTTC
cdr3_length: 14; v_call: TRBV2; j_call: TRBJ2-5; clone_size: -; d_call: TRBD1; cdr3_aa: CASTKSTGEETQYF; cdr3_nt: TGTGCCAGCACTAAGTCTACAGGGGAGGAGACCCAGTACTTC
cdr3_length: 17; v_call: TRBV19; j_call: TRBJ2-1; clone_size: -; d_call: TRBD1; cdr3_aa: CASSIRTGSTLYNEQFF; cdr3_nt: TGTGCCAGTAGTATTAGGACAGGGTCTACCCTATACAATGAGCAGTTCTTC
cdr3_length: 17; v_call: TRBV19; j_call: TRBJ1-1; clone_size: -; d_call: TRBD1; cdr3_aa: CASSTTRQGAGPTEAFF; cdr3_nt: TGTGCCAGTAGTACCACACGACAGGGGGCGGGTCCCACTGAAGCTTTCTTT
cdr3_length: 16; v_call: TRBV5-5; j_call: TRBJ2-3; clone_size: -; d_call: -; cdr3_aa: CASSVPKGGATDTQYF; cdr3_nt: TGTGCCAGCAGCGTCCCGAAGGGGGGGGCAACAGATACGCAGTATTTT
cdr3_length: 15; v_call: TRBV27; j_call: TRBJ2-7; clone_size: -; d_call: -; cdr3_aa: CASSLFYSKIYEQYF; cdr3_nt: TGTGCCAGCAGTTTATTTTACAGCAAGATTTACGAGCAGTACTTC
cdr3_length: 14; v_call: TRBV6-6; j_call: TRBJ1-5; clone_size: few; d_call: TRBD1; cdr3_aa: CASSRQGFNQPQHF; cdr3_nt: TGTGCCAGCAGCCGACAGGGCTTCAATCAGCCCCAGCATTTT
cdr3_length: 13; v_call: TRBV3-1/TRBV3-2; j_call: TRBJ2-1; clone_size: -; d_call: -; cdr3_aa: CASSQGSQQEQFF; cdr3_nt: TGTGCCAGCAGCCAAGGTAGTCAACAGGAGCAGTTCTTC
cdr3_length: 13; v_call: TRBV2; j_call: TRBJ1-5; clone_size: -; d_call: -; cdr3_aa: CASSSRRELPQHF; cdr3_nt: TGTGCCAGCAGTTCCCGAAGAGAGCTGCCCCAGCATTTT
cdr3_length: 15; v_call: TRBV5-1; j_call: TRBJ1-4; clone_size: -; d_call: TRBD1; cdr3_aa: CASSRDRATNEKLFF; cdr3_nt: TGCGCCAGCAGCCGGGACAGGGCAACTAATGAAAAACTGTTTTTT
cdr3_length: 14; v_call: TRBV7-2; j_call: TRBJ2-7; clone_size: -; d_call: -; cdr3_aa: CASSPILEGVEQYF; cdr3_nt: TGTGCCAGCAGCCCTATCTTAGAAGGGGTTGAGCAGTACTTC
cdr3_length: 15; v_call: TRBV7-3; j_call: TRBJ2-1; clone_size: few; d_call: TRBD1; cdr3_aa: CASSLQGVGYNEQFF; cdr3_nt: TGTGCCAGCAGCTTACAGGGGGTGGGTTACAATGAGCAGTTCTTC
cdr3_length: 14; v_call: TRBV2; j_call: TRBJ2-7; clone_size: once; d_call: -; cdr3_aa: CAGSRAGDTYEQYF; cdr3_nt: TGTGCCGGAAGCCGGGCAGGGGACACCTACGAGCAGTACTTC
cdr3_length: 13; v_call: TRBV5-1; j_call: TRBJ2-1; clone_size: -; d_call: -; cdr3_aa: CASSSQDYNEQFF; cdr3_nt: TGCGCCAGCAGCTCACAGGATTACAATGAGCAGTTCTTC
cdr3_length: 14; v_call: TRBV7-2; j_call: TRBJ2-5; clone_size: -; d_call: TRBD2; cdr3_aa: CASSLALAAETQYF; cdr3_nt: TGTGCCAGCAGCTTAGCACTAGCGGCAGAGACCCAGTACTTC
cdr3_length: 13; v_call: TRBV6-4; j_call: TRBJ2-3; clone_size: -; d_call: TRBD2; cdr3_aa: CASSDVGGRAQYF; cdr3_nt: TGTGCCAGCAGTGATGTCGGCGGGAGGGCGCAGTATTTT
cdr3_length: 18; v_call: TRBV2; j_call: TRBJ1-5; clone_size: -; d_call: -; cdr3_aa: CASSEARTPQYSNQPQHF; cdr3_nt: TGTGCCAGCAGTGAAGCCCGCACCCCACAATATAGCAATCAGCCCCAGCATTTT
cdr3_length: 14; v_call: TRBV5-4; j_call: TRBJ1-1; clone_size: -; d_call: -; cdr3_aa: CASSLAQGNTEAFF; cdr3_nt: TGTGCCAGCAGCTTGGCACAGGGGAACACTGAAGCTTTCTTT
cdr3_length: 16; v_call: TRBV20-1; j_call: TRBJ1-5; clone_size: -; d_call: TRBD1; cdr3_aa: CSASRFSDRMNQPQHF; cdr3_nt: TGCAGTGCTAGTCGTTTCTCGGACAGGATGAATCAGCCCCAGCATTTT
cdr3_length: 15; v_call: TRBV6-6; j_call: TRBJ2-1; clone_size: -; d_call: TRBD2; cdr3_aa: CASRTSGVGGNEQFF; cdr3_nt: TGTGCCAGCAGAACAAGCGGGGTGGGTGGCAATGAGCAGTTCTTC
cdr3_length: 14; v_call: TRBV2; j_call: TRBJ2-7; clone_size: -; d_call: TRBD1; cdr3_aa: CASNGQGIGYEQYF; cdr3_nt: TGTGCCAGCAACGGACAGGGGATAGGGTACGAGCAGTACTTT
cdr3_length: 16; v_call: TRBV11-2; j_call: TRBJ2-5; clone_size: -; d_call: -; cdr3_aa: CASSLLLGDFQETQYF; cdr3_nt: TGTGCCAGCAGTCTCCTTCTTGGGGACTTTCAAGAGACCCAGTACTTC